The rows below give T cell receptor beta chains drawn from one sample of a study of T-cell reconstitution after alpha-beta-depleted transplantation in children. MiXCR, run by TCRdb on the PCR reads, gives a single entry per CDR3 protein. The repertoire consists of about 580,000 distinct CDR3 sequences, with 25% to 30% occurring once and the leading ten covering about 35%. The sample in question was PBMCs, obtained before TCRalphabeta/CD19-depleted stem cell transplant. Receptors were obtained from a boy less than two years old with Wiskott-Aldrich syndrome, due to receive a stem cell transplant. Each CDR3 is given with its conserved first and last residue. D genes are given only for firm matches. Clone size is stated in some rows and not others, as once, few, many or a class when expanded.

>NA|TRBV10-3|TRBJ2-7|NA
TGTGCCATCGGAGGGGACTCCTACGAGCAGTACTTC
CAIGGDSYEQYF
>NA|TRBV5-1|TRBJ2-1|TRBD2
TGCGCCAGCAGAACTAGCGTTCCCGGCAATGAGCAGTTCTTC
CASRTSVPGNEQFF
>NA|TRBV10-1|TRBJ2-1|TRBD1
TGCGCCAGCAGTGGGGTAAGGACAGGGGGCATCAATGAGCAGTTCTTC
CASSGVRTGGINEQFF
>few|TRBV5-1|TRBJ2-7|NA
TGCGCCAGCAGCTTTGAGGGAACCGACGAGCAGTACTTC
CASSFEGTDEQYF
>NA|TRBV20-1|TRBJ1-2|TRBD1
TGCAGTGCTAGAGCTGTTCCGGGACAGGGCCTCTATGGCTACACCTTC
CSARAVPGQGLYGYTF
>few|TRBV9|TRBJ2-1|TRBD2
TGTGCCAGCAGCGTAGATTCTAGCGGGAGTGTGGATGAGCAGTTCTTC
CASSVDSSGSVDEQFF
>NA|TRBV20-1|TRBJ2-1|NA
TGCAGTGCCCTCAGCGGGTTAGGATACAATGAGCAGTTCTTC
CSALSGLGYNEQFF
>NA|TRBV25-1|TRBJ2-2|NA
TGTGCCAGCAGTGACCACCCTCCAGGGAACACCGGGGAGCTGTTTTTT
CASSDHPPGNTGELFF
>NA|TRBV20-1|TRBJ2-5|TRBD1
TGCAGTGCTAGGGGGACAGCCGAAGAGACCCAGTACTTC
CSARGTAEETQYF
>NA|TRBV6-2/TRBV6-3|TRBJ2-1|TRBD1
TGTGCCAGCAGTTGGCCTACGGGACAGGTAACCCCAGATGCAACTCGGCAGTTCTTC
CASSWPTGQVTPDATRQFF
>few|TRBV20-1|TRBJ2-3|NA
TGCAGTGCTAGAGCCGCCAGGGTAAATACGCAGTATTTT
CSARAARVNTQYF
>NA|TRBV29-1|TRBJ2-7|TRBD2
TGCAGCGTTAAGGGACTAGCGGCCTACGAGCAGTACTTC
CSVKGLAAYEQYF
>NA|TRBV7-9|TRBJ1-4|TRBD1
TGTGCCAGCAGCTTAATGGACAGGGTTGAAAAACTGTTTTTT
CASSLMDRVEKLFF
>many|TRBV29-1|TRBJ2-5|NA
TGCAGCGTTATCCTTAGCGGACTCCAAGAGACCCAGTACTTC
CSVILSGLQETQYF
>few|TRBV15|TRBJ2-1|TRBD1
TGTGCCACCAGCAGAGTAGGGACAGGGCCCAATGAGCAGTTCTTC
CATSRVGTGPNEQFF
>NA|TRBV5-1|TRBJ2-2|TRBD2
TGCGCCAGCAGCCGGACTAGCGGGAGGTCGTGGTACACCGGGGAGCTGTTTTTT
CASSRTSGRSWYTGELFF
>few|TRBV5-1|TRBJ2-7|NA
TGCGCCAGCAGCTTAGGTAGCGGTAACTACGAGCAGTACTTC
CASSLGSGNYEQYF
>few|TRBV5-6|TRBJ2-5|NA
TGTGCCAGCAGCCCCCAGGCCGAGGAGACCCAGTACTTC
CASSPQAEETQYF
>few|TRBV24-1|TRBJ1-5|TRBD1
TGTGCCACCACCGGGAACAGGGGGCGAAGCAATCAGCCCCAGCATTTT
CATTGNRGRSNQPQHF
>NA|TRBV9|TRBJ2-7|NA
TGTGCCAGCAGCGTAGGTTCTAGCTCCGAGCAGTACTTC
CASSVGSSSEQYF
>few|TRBV20-1|TRBJ1-4|NA
TGCAGTGCTAGAGATGAAATCAGGCCGCTTAATGAAAAACTGTTTTTT
CSARDEIRPLNEKLFF
>few|TRBV20-1|TRBJ2-1|NA
TGCCTGAGTGGGACGACGGTGAAAGATGAGCAGTTCTTC
CLSGTTVKDEQFF
>few|TRBV20-1|TRBJ1-2|NA
TGCAGTGCTAGAATACGTAAAGGCTATGGCTACACCTTC
CSARIRKGYGYTF
>few|TRBV5-6|TRBJ2-3|TRBD2
TGTGCCAGCAGCCCTTATTTACTCCGGGGCGGGAGTCCTTTCACAGATACGCAGTATTTT
CASSPYLLRGGSPFTDTQYF
>NA|TRBV2|TRBJ2-3|NA
TGTGCCAGCATGATCCTACTCACAGATACGCAGTATTTT
CASMILLTDTQYF
>few|TRBV20-1|TRBJ1-1|NA
TGCAGTGCTAGAGATGGGGGGAGCTCTGAAGCTTTCTTT
CSARDGGSSEAFF
>NA|TRBV21-1|TRBJ1-6|NA
TGTGCCAGCAGCAACAGGGATTCACCCCTCCACTTT
CASSNRDSPLHF
>NA|TRBV5-1|TRBJ2-7|TRBD2
TGCGCCAGCAGCTTCTGGACTAGCGGGTCCTACGAGCAGTACTTC
CASSFWTSGSYEQYF
>NA|TRBV12-3/TRBV12-4|TRBJ2-1|TRBD2
TGTGCCAGCAGTATGGGGACTAGCGGGAGGGATGAGCAGTTCTTC
CASSMGTSGRDEQFF
>NA|TRBV5-6|TRBJ1-5|NA
TGTGCCAGCAGCTTGCATGGATATCAGCCCCAGCATTTT
CASSLHGYQPQHF
>NA|TRBV20-1|TRBJ1-2|TRBD1
TGCAGTGCTAGCCACCCCAGGGGGAACTATGGCTACACCTTC
CSASHPRGNYGYTF